A single sample gave rise to the 6 T cell receptor beta chains below, sequenced in a study of blood T cell repertoires in COVID-19. The method was immunoSEQ multiplex PCR; TCRdb's version includes in-frame clones alone and lacks a portion of them. This table holds fewer than 250,000 clones, about 86% found once. The sequenced material came from PBMCs or T cells enriched from blood (not recorded which). The receptors come from a woman aged 40 to 55 with acute COVID-19.

V and J are TRBV11-3 and TRBJ2-5, with 13 bases fitting TRBD2. V lost 0 bases to trimming and J lost 3 bases; unmatched junction nucleotides: 7. The CDR3 totals 18 residues. Germline CDR1 reads SGHNT; CDR2 reads YENEEA. CDR3 in amino acids: CASSLEGPGTSGKETQYF. CDR3 sequence (DNA): TGTGCCAGCAGCTTAGAAGGCCCGGGGACTAGCGGGAAAGAGACCCAGTACTTC.

V usage is TRBV10-2 and J usage is TRBJ2-6, with TRBD1 matching over 7 bases. From germline, CDR1 is WSHSY and CDR2 SAAADI. The CDR3 spans 16 residues. With V trimmed by 8 bases and J by 1 base, 8 bases remained unmatched. CDR3 bases: TGCGCCAGCCAAGACAGGGCTGGATCTGGGGCCAACGTCCTGACTTTC. The encoded protein is CASQDRAGSGANVLTF.

The rearrangement joins TRBV18 to TRBJ1-1; D is perhaps TRBD1 (5 bases). Germline CDR1 KGHSH, CDR2 LQKENI. The CDR3 totals 13 residues. Trimming took 5 bases from V and 5 from J, leaving 12 bases between them. CDR3 in DNA: TGTGCCAGCTCAGGGGGGTTTGGGACTGAAGCTTTCTTT. Translated, it gives CASSGGFGTEAFF.

This clone has a single count. The chain joins TRBV9 to TRBJ2-1; D perhaps matches TRBD2 (5 bases). The length of the CDR3 is 14 residues. V shed 2 bases and J shed 5 bases, with 11 bases lying between them. Looked up from germline, CDR1 is SGDLS and CDR2 is YYNGEE. The CDR3 loop reads CASSVAGQHNEQFF. The DNA of the CDR3 is TGTGCCAGCAGCGTCGCGGGCCAGCACAATGAGCAGTTCTTC.

The V gene is TRBV11-3, the J gene TRBJ2-1; D uncertain. V was clipped by 6 bases and J by 7 bases, with 7 bases between them. This CDR3 has 11 residues. Germline V lookup: CDR1 SGHNT, CDR2 YENEEA. As DNA, the CDR3 is TGTGCCAGCAGGAAACAAAATGAGCAGTTCTTC. This sequence encodes CASRKQNEQFF.

V is TRBV6-5 and J is TRBJ2-1, with a possible D match to TRBD2 (6 bases). Per the germline V gene, CDR1 is MNHEY and CDR2 is SVGAGI. This CDR3 region has 15 residues. Trimming removed 6 bases from V and 0 bases from J, with 12 bases in between. CDR3 in amino acids: CASSLALSSYNEQFF. In DNA, the CDR3 is TGTGCCAGCAGCCTAGCGTTAAGCTCCTACAATGAGCAGTTCTTC.